The 2 T cell receptor beta chains below were found in one sample sequenced in a study of cytomegalovirus exposure and HLA in healthy donors. 13 Jbeta primers and 60 Vbeta primers were used for the PCR. Assay: immunoSEQ multiplex PCR; the TCRdb copy retains only in-frame clones and omits some. Of 90,000 to 150,000 clones in the sample, over 65% were seen once. The source material was PBMCs. Receptors were obtained from a woman aged 45-65 years in good health and CMV-seropositive.

This chain joins TRBV4-1 and TRBJ2-2; D unclear. V was pared by 1 base and J by 3 bases, with 6 bases between. This CDR3 contains 14 residues. CDR1 is MGHRA and CDR2 is YSYEKL in the germline V gene. CDR3: CASSQATDTGELFF. Here the CDR3 DNA reads TGCGCCAGCAGCCAAGCCACGGACACCGGGGAGCTGTTTTTT.

The rearrangement links TRBV19 to TRBJ1-1; no reliable D call. CDR3 length equals 15 residues. CDR1 and CDR2 from the germline V gene are LNHDA and SQIVND (reference sequence). V shed 0 bases and J shed 1 base, with 9 bases lying between them. The CDR3 sequence is CASSIERVPNTEAFF. CDR3 sequence (DNA): TGTGCCAGTAGTATAGAGAGGGTCCCGAACACTGAAGCTTTCTTT.